The next 20 T cell receptor beta chains were all read from a single sample in a study of OX40 agonist ivuxolimab in advanced cancers. Data came from immunoSEQ multiplex PCR; TCRdb stores just in-frame clones and leaves some out. The sample has under 95,000 clones, less than 95% seen once. This material consisted of CD4+ or CD8+ T cells sorted from blood, taken in a trial of the OX40 agonist ivuxolimab. The source is an adult with an advanced solid tumor such as melanoma, head and neck, liver or kidney cancer.

The J gene is TRBJ1-2, the V gene TRBV28; the D gene is possibly TRBD1 (6 bases). V lost 6 bases to trimming and J lost 4 bases, with 15 bases between them. CDR3 length: 14 residues. Germline CDR1 and CDR2: MDHEN and SYDVKM. The CDR3, as DNA: TGTGCCAGCAGGATACAGGGAGACGGCTATGGCTACACCTTC. It yields the protein CASRIQGDGYGYTF.

The chain has TRBV2 and TRBJ2-7; unclear D gene. There are 13 residues in the CDR3. CDR1 is SNHLY and CDR2 is FYNNEI in the germline V gene. Trimming took off 3 bases at V and 2 bases at J, with 8 bases between the two ends. In DNA, the CDR3 is TGTGCCAGCAGTGAGTCTAGTCCCTACGAGCAGTACTTC. Translation gives CASSESSPYEQYF.

This clone was found a few times. The rearrangement uses TRBV7-9 and TRBJ2-7, with 9 bases fitting TRBD1. Germline loops: CDR1 SEHNR, CDR2 FQNEAQ (reference sequence). The CDR3 covers 16 residues. The trim removed 5 bases at V and 4 bases at J, leaving 12 bases unmatched. CDR3 residues: CASSPKPGQGIYEQYF. The CDR3 DNA sequence: TGTGCCAGCAGCCCCAAACCGGGACAGGGAATATACGAGCAGTACTTC. Full variable domain (rest looked up from reference TRBV7-9 and TRBJ2-7): DTGVSQNPRHKITKRGQNVTFRCDPISEHNRLYWYRQTLGQGPEFLTYFQNEAQLEKSRLLSDRFSAERPKGSFSTLEIQRTEQGDSAMYLCASSPKPGQGIYEQYFGPGTRLTVT.

The chain has TRBV7-3 and TRBJ2-2, with TRBD1 matching over 8 bases. With V trimmed by 1 base and J by 7 bases, 5 bases remained unmatched. Looked up from germline, CDR1 is SGHTA and CDR2 is FQGTGA. The CDR3 consists of 15 residues. The CDR3 is CASSLSRGLSGELFF. CDR3 bases: TGTGCCAGCAGCTTAAGCAGGGGGCTTAGCGGGGAGCTGTTTTTT.

The J gene is TRBJ1-4, the V gene TRBV5-1, with D maybe TRBD1 (5 bases). Germline lookup yields CDR1 SGHRS and CDR2 YFSETQ. CDR3 length equals 16 residues. Trimming stripped 0 bases from V and 3 bases from J, with 12 bases between. The chain's CDR3 is CASSLDRTSPNEKLFF. As DNA, the CDR3 is TGCGCCAGCAGCTTGGACAGGACCTCTCCTAATGAAAAACTGTTTTTT.

The CDR3 DNA follows: TGTGCCAGCAGCCCCCGGGTAGGGAGTGGGAATGGTGAGCAGTACTTC. As protein: CASSPRVGSGNGEQYF. The rearrangement links TRBV11-2 to TRBJ2-7, with a weak D call TRBD2 (5 bases). Germline lookup yields CDR1 SGHAT and CDR2 FQNNGV. The V gene lost 5 bases and the J gene lost 7 bases, with 24 bases spanning the gap. CDR3 length: 16 residues.

The chain couples TRBV30 to TRBJ2-7, with D hard to call. The CDR3 is made up of 15 amino acids. Germline assignment: CDR1 GTSNPN and CDR2 SVGIG (reference sequence). The V gene lost 0 bases and the J gene lost 3 bases, with 15 bases spanning the gap. The CDR3 bases are TGTGCCTGGAGTGTACTTAGATTTAGCAGCTACGAGCAGTACTTC. This gives the protein CAWSVLRFSSYEQYF.

The chain uses TRBV5-4 and TRBJ1-5; the D gene is possibly TRBD1 (5 bases). This CDR3 is 15 amino acids long. Deletions cut 4 bases from V and 2 bases from J, with 13 bases between. Per germline, CDR1 SGHNT and CDR2 YYREEE (reference sequence). CDR3 residues: CASSLGAGGNQPQHF. CDR3 nucleotides: TGTGCCAGCAGCCTTGGGGCGGGGGGCAATCAGCCCCAGCATTTT.

The chain uses TRBV6-1 and TRBJ1-2; 7 bases map to TRBD1. The junction had 1 base not matched to a gene; V was cut back by 1 base and J by 5 bases. The CDR3 length is 13 residues. The germline V gene has CDR1 MNHNS and CDR2 SASEGT. Written as DNA, the CDR3 is TGTGCCAGCAGTGAAGGGGGACAGTATGGCTACACCTTC. Its protein product is CASSEGGQYGYTF.

The chain is built from TRBV5-1 and TRBJ2-5, with TRBD2 matching 12 bases. The germline V gene encodes CDR1 SGHRS and CDR2 YFSETQ. The CDR3 contains 17 residues. J lost 4 bases, V lost 0 bases, and 7 bases had no gene match. CDR3: CASSLVPLAGGTETQYF. CDR3 in DNA: TGCGCCAGCAGCTTGGTTCCCCTAGCGGGAGGGACAGAGACCCAGTACTTC.

The chain employs TRBV5-4 and TRBJ2-7; maybe TRBD2 (5 bases). V was shortened by 5 bases and J by 0 bases, with 12 bases between the two germline ends. CDR1 is SGHNT, CDR2 YYREEE, per germline (reference sequence). The CDR3 is made up of 14 amino acids. The CDR3 protein is CASSNSGSSYEQYF. For the CDR3, the DNA is TGTGCCAGCAGTAATTCGGGGAGCTCCTACGAGCAGTACTTC.

Here the CDR3 DNA reads TGTGCCAGCAGCTTGACAGCGGGAGTCACCGGGGAGCTGTTTTTT. The encoded protein is CASSLTAGVTGELFF. V gene TRBV5-5 combines with J gene TRBJ2-2; 8 bases match TRBD2. V lost 1 base and J lost 4; bases outside the gene matches: 3. The CDR3 is 15 amino acids. Germline V gene data show CDR1 as SGHKS and CDR2 as YYEKEE (reference sequence).

This clone appeared once. Relative to the germline gene, one junction end is altered; a read error may explain this. The chain links TRBV7-7 to TRBJ2-5; D might be TRBD2 (6 bases). In germline, CDR1 is SSHAT, CDR2 FNYEAQ (reference sequence). The CDR3 is 15 residues long. This CDR3 reads CASSLNRGYQETQYF. CDR3 nucleotides: TGTGCTAGCAGCTTAAACCGGGGGTACCAAGAGACCCAGTACTTC. Filled out from reference TRBV7-7 and TRBJ2-5, the complete variable domain reads GAGVSQSPRYKVTKRGQDVTLRCDPISSHATLYWYQQALGQGPEFLTYFNYEAQPDKSGLPSDRFSAERPEGSISTLTIQRTEQRDSAMYRCASSLNRGYQETQYFGPGTRLLVL.

The genes are TRBV7-8 and TRBJ2-1; D not resolved. V was cut by 5 bases and J by 5 bases, with 19 bases left in between. Germline CDR1 reads SGHVS; CDR2 reads FQNEAQ. This CDR3 is 16 amino acids long. CDR3 loop: CASSQPSIHTDNEQFF. CDR3 sequence (DNA): TGTGCCAGCAGCCAACCAAGCATTCACACGGACAATGAGCAGTTCTTC.

In DNA form, the CDR3 reads TGCGCCAGCAGCCTGACAGGGACCTACGAGCAGTACTTC. It is translated as CASSLTGTYEQYF. This chain uses TRBV5-1 with TRBJ2-5; TRBD1 agrees at 7 bases. TRBJ2-7 matches the DNA end more closely, so the J call is doubtful. The CDR3 sequence is 13 residues long. Germline CDR1 reads SGHRS; CDR2 reads YFSETQ.

The V call is TRBV13, the J call TRBJ2-1, with a possible D match to TRBD2 (6 bases). CDR3 length: 15 residues. Germline lookup yields CDR1 PRHDT and CDR2 FYEKMQ (reference sequence). Trimming shortened V by 5 bases and J by 8 bases, and 19 bases separated the two germline ends. Written as DNA, the CDR3 is TGTGCCAGCAGCCCTCGGGTCGGGAGCGGGTATGAGCAGTTCTTC. It translates to CASSPRVGSGYEQFF.

For the CDR3, the DNA is TGTGCCTGGACCCCTGGCGGGAGCTACAATGAGCAGTTCTTC. This sequence encodes CAWTPGGSYNEQFF. This chain uses TRBV30 with TRBJ2-1; 7 nucleotides match TRBD2. The CDR3 extends over 14 amino acids. Germline trimming cut 4 bases from V and 3 bases from J; bases unmatched to any gene: 6. CDR1 and CDR2 from the germline V gene are GTSNPN and SVGIG (reference sequence).

The chain combines TRBV7-9 with TRBJ2-7; D uncertain. V was trimmed by 5 bases and J by 2 bases, leaving 13 bases between them. There are 14 residues in the CDR3. Germline CDR1 reads SEHNR; CDR2 reads FQNEAQ (reference sequence). The CDR3 DNA sequence: TGTGCCAGCAGCCCTTCATACCTGGCCTACGAGCAGTACTTC. Protein: CASSPSYLAYEQYF.

This rearrangement joins TRBV9 to TRBJ2-7, with 9 bases matching TRBD1. V shed 4 bases and J 4 bases; nucleotides not matched to a gene: 9. The CDR3 contains 15 residues. Germline-derived CDR1 and CDR2 are SGDLS and YYNGEE. The CDR3 nucleotides are TGTGCCAGCAGCTTCCGAACCGGGACAGGGTACGAGCAGTACTTC. Encoded protein: CASSFRTGTGYEQYF.

V and J are TRBV5-1 and TRBJ2-1; 8 positions agree with TRBD2. The CDR3 sequence is 15 residues long. Germline assignment: CDR1 SGHRS and CDR2 YFSETQ. J was trimmed by 0 bases and V by 4 bases; bases with no gene match: 3. The CDR3 DNA follows: TGCGCCAGCAGCCATAGCGGGAACTCCTACAATGAGCAGTTCTTC. Protein: CASSHSGNSYNEQFF.